A selection of T cell receptor beta chains follows, all from one sample in a study of blood T cell repertoires in COVID-19. Produced via immunoSEQ multiplex PCR; TCRdb's table is partial and in-frame only. This sample yields some 110,000 clones, of which 85% to 90% are seen a single time; approximately 15% belongs to the top ten. The sequenced sample was peripheral blood. The receptors derive from a middle-aged man with acute or convalescent COVID-19. Both conserved end residues are part of each CDR3. The order of the fields is J gene, V gene, clone size, D gene, CDR3 protein, CDR3 DNA. The D gene is left open where the match is weak. Clone size is not always given. Where it is, it says once, few, many or a class for expanded clones.

TRBJ2-3,TRBV4-1,NA,NA,CASSQDWRGSTDTQYF,TGCGCCAGCAGCCAAGATTGGAGGGGTAGCACAGATACGCAGTATTTT
TRBJ2-7,TRBV5-5,NA,TRBD1,CASSPRDRSYEQYF,TGTGCCAGCAGCCCCCGGGACAGATCCTACGAGCAGTACTTC
TRBJ2-7,TRBV6-6,NA,TRBD2,CASSNSGLSSYEQYF,TGTGCCAGCAGTAATAGCGGGCTTAGCTCCTACGAGCAGTACTTC
TRBJ1-5,TRBV11-3,NA,TRBD1,CATRSDRDHQPQHF,TGTGCCACCCGATCCGACAGGGATCATCAGCCCCAGCATTTT
TRBJ1-4,TRBV4-1,NA,NA,CASSLPREGGAKRLFF,TGCGCCAGCAGCCTTCCCCGGGAAGGGGGGGCGAAAAGGCTGTTTTTT
TRBJ2-7,TRBV5-5,NA,TRBD1,CASSLRDSSYEQYF,TGTGCCAGCAGCTTGCGGGACAGCTCCTACGAGCAGTACTTC
TRBJ2-7,TRBV6-5,NA,NA,CASRGGLSYEQYF,TGTGCCAGCAGGGGGGGGCTCTCCTACGAGCAGTACTTC
TRBJ2-7,TRBV7-3,NA,TRBD2,CASSPLPGLATEQYF,TGTGCCAGCAGCCCGCTCCCGGGACTAGCGACCGAGCAGTACTTC
TRBJ1-1,TRBV12-3/TRBV12-4,NA,TRBD1,CASGTGVGQAFF,TGTGCCAGCGGGACAGGGGTTGGCCAAGCTTTCTTT
TRBJ2-2,TRBV10-2,NA,NA,CASRTGPNTGELFF,TGCGCCAGCAGAACAGGGCCGAACACCGGGGAGCTGTTTTTT
TRBJ2-5,TRBV28,NA,NA,CASSVRETQYF,TGTGCCAGCAGTGTCCGGGAGACCCAGTACTTC
TRBJ2-1,TRBV24-1,few,TRBD2,CATSDHKGLAIYNEQFF,TGTGCCACCAGTGATCACAAGGGACTAGCGATCTACAATGAGCAGTTCTTC
TRBJ2-7,TRBV5-5,NA,TRBD2,CASSPGLAENYEQYF,TGTGCCAGCAGTCCGGGACTAGCGGAGAACTACGAGCAGTACTTC
TRBJ2-2,TRBV3-1/TRBV3-2,NA,NA,CASSLTVTGELFF,TGTGCCAGCAGCCTTACAGTCACCGGGGAGCTGTTTTTT
TRBJ2-1,TRBV6-5,NA,TRBD2,CASSYYAGLSYNEQFF,TGTGCCAGCAGTTATTACGCGGGACTAAGCTACAATGAGCAGTTCTTC
TRBJ1-4,TRBV6-1,NA,NA,CASSDSGLPNEKLFF,TGTGCCAGCAGTGATAGCGGCCTCCCAAATGAAAAACTGTTTTTT
TRBJ2-3,TRBV19,NA,NA,CASSILSGSTDTQYF,TGTGCCAGTAGTATTTTGTCGGGTAGCACAGATACGCAGTATTTT
TRBJ2-1,TRBV23-1,NA,TRBD1,CASSQSQGDAEQFF,TGCGCCAGCAGTCAATCACAGGGGGATGCTGAGCAGTTCTTC
TRBJ1-2,TRBV27,NA,NA,CASSLSRGVDGYTF,TGTGCCAGCAGTTTATCCAGGGGAGTGGATGGCTACACCTTC
TRBJ2-7,TRBV6-5,NA,TRBD1,CASSTRRDRAYEQYF,TGTGCCAGCAGTACCCGCCGGGACAGGGCCTACGAGCAGTACTTC
TRBJ2-7,TRBV10-2,NA,TRBD2,CASRGLAGSSYEQYF,TGCGCCAGCAGGGGACTAGCGGGCAGCTCCTACGAGCAGTACTTC
TRBJ1-5,TRBV2,NA,NA,CASSETSANQPQHF,TGTGCCAGCAGTGAAACTTCTGCCAATCAGCCCCAGCATTTT
TRBJ2-4,TRBV3-1/TRBV3-2,NA,NA,CASSQVGLAKNIQYF,TGTGCCAGCAGCCAAGTCGGACTAGCCAAAAACATTCAGTACTTC
TRBJ1-5,TRBV28,few,NA,CASSRGGANQPQHF,TGTGCCAGCAGTAGGGGCGGGGCCAATCAGCCCCAGCATTTT
TRBJ2-1,TRBV10-3,NA,TRBD2,CAISESTRLAGNEQFF,TGTGCCATCAGTGAGTCGACACGACTAGCAGGCAATGAGCAGTTCTTC
TRBJ2-7,TRBV6-5,NA,TRBD2,CASLLAGGGGYEQYF,TGTGCCAGCTTACTAGCGGGGGGTGGCGGATACGAGCAGTACTTC
TRBJ1-2,TRBV5-5,once,NA,CASSFRVDANYGYTF,TGTGCCAGCAGCTTCAGGGTCGACGCTAACTATGGCTACACCTTC
TRBJ1-4,TRBV3-1/TRBV3-2,NA,NA,CASSQGLRLATNEKLFF,TGTGCCAGCAGCCAAGGTCTGAGGCTGGCAACTAATGAAAAACTGTTTTTT
TRBJ2-7,TRBV11-3,NA,NA,CASSLPRDRPYEQYF,TGTGCCAGCAGCTTACCGCGGGACCGCCCCTACGAGCAGTACTTC
TRBJ2-2,TRBV28,few,NA,CASSFFSLSTGELFF,TGTGCCAGCAGTTTTTTTTCGTTGTCCACCGGGGAGCTGTTTTTT
TRBJ1-5,TRBV4-1,NA,NA,CASSPRTLNQPQHF,TGCGCCAGCAGCCCAAGGACACTTAATCAGCCCCAGCATTTT
TRBJ1-2,TRBV3-1/TRBV3-2,NA,NA,CASSLGQNNYGYTF,TGTGCCAGCAGTCTCGGACAGAATAACTATGGCTACACCTTC
TRBJ1-2,TRBV28,NA,NA,CASSVGPGTNYGYTF,TGTGCCAGCAGCGTAGGGCCGGGAACTAACTATGGCTACACCTTC
TRBJ1-5,TRBV10-3,NA,TRBD1,CAISRQGDNQPQHF,TGTGCCATCAGTCGACAGGGAGACAATCAGCCCCAGCATTTT
TRBJ1-1,TRBV11-3,NA,NA,CASSLAGNTEAFF,TGTGCCAGCAGCTTGGCAGGGAACACTGAAGCTTTCTTT
TRBJ1-1,TRBV5-4,NA,NA,CASSTQRGGAAEAFF,TGTGCCAGCAGCACCCAACGAGGGGGGGCGGCTGAAGCTTTCTTT
TRBJ2-1,TRBV28,NA,NA,CASSKFPIEQFF,TGTGCCAGCAGCAAATTCCCTATTGAGCAGTTCTTC
TRBJ1-2,TRBV5-1,NA,NA,CASSADSGGGYTF,TGCGCCAGCAGCGCGGACTCGGGGGGAGGCTACACCTTC
TRBJ2-3,TRBV6-5,NA,NA,CASIPSVGDTQYF,TGTGCCAGCATACCAAGCGTTGGAGATACGCAGTATTTT
TRBJ1-4,TRBV4-2,NA,TRBD1,CASSQDTGATNEKLFF,TGTGCCAGCAGCCAAGACACAGGGGCAACTAATGAAAAACTGTTTTTT
TRBJ1-5,TRBV2,NA,NA,CASSALRGVFHQPQHF,TGTGCCAGCAGTGCCCTGCGGGGAGTCTTCCATCAGCCCCAGCATTTT
TRBJ2-4,TRBV19,once,NA,CASRDYRGTAKNIQYF,TGTGCCAGTAGGGACTACAGGGGAACGGCCAAAAACATTCAGTACTTC
TRBJ2-7,TRBV5-1,NA,NA,CASSLGVGPYEQYF,TGCGCCAGCAGCTTGGGGGTGGGCCCCTACGAGCAGTACTTC
TRBJ1-1,TRBV5-6,NA,TRBD1,CASSFLRTGVTEAFF,TGTGCCAGCAGCTTCTTACGGACAGGGGTCACTGAAGCTTTCTTT
TRBJ2-7,TRBV7-9,NA,TRBD2,CASSYLAGPYEQYF,TGTGCCAGCAGCTACCTAGCGGGGCCCTACGAGCAGTACTTC
TRBJ1-2,TRBV2,NA,TRBD1,CASSEVRQGPYGYTF,TGTGCCAGCAGTGAAGTTCGACAGGGACCCTATGGCTACACCTTC
TRBJ2-1,TRBV19,once,NA,CASSWARGTTQANEQFF,TGTGCCAGTAGTTGGGCGCGGGGCACGACCCAGGCGAATGAGCAGTTCTTC
TRBJ2-7,TRBV6-1,NA,NA,CASTSQSYEQYF,TGTGCCAGCACTAGCCAGTCTTACGAGCAGTACTTC
TRBJ2-5,TRBV2,NA,NA,CASSEAVFGETQYF,TGTGCCAGCAGTGAAGCGGTATTCGGGGAGACCCAGTACTTC
TRBJ2-3,TRBV27,NA,TRBD1,CASALTGAPTDTQYF,TGTGCCAGCGCTTTGACAGGGGCGCCCACAGATACGCAGTATTTT
TRBJ1-2,TRBV28,once,TRBD1,CASSLGQGIVYTF,TGTGCCAGCAGTCTAGGACAGGGAATTGTCTACACCTTC
TRBJ1-1,TRBV28,NA,NA,CASSLRGTEAFF,TGTGCCAGCAGTTTGAGGGGGACTGAAGCTTTCTTT
TRBJ1-1,TRBV28,NA,NA,CASSGDTEAFF,TGTGCCAGCAGTGGAGACACTGAAGCTTTCTTT
TRBJ2-1,TRBV5-1,NA,NA,CASSLNPDNEQFF,TGCGCCAGCAGCTTGAACCCAGACAATGAGCAGTTCTTC